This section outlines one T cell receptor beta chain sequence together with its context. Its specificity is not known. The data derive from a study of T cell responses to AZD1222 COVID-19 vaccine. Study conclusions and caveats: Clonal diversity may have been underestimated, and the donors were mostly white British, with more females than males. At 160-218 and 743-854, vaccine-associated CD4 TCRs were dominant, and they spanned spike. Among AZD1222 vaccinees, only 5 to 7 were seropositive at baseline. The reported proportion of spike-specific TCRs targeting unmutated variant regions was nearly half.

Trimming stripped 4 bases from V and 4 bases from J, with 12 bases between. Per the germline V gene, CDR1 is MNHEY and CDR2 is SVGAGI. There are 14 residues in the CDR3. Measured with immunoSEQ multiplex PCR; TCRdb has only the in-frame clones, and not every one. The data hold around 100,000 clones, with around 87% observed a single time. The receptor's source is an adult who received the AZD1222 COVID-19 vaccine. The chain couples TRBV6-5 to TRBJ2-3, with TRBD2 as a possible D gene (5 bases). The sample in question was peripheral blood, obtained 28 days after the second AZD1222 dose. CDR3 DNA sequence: TGTGCCAGCAGTTGGTCGGGAATCGCAGATACGCAGTATTTT. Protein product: CASSWSGIADTQYF.